Listed below are T cell receptor beta chains from one sample, sequenced in a study of sequential checkpoint blockade in melanoma. TCRdb's copy holds only in-frame clones and misses some; the assay was immunoSEQ multiplex PCR. The table has roughly 29,000 clones, 83% seen once. This material consisted of CD8+ T cells sorted from blood (inferred from file names), taken from a patient given nivolumab and ipilimumab in sequence. Receptors originate from a human donor with melanoma. The CDR3 runs from the conserved cysteine through the conserved F or W. The order of the fields is D gene, V gene, clone size, J gene, CDR3 DNA, CDR3 protein. The D gene is left open where the match is weak. Rows may omit the clone size; those that give it use once, few, many or a size class.

d_call: -; v_call: TRBV6-1; clone_size: -; j_call: TRBJ2-7; cdr3_nt: TGTGCCAGCAGTGAGGGCAGGGGATATCCTTACGAGCAGTACTTC; cdr3_aa: CASSEGRGYPYEQYF
d_call: -; v_call: TRBV29-1; clone_size: -; j_call: TRBJ2-1; cdr3_nt: TGCAGCGTTGCGGACAATGAGCAGTTCTTC; cdr3_aa: CSVADNEQFF
d_call: -; v_call: TRBV13; clone_size: -; j_call: TRBJ1-1; cdr3_nt: TGTGCCAGCAGCTTCCGTGGCCTTATGAACACTGAAGCTTTCTTT; cdr3_aa: CASSFRGLMNTEAFF
d_call: -; v_call: TRBV10-2; clone_size: -; j_call: TRBJ1-1; cdr3_nt: TGCGCCAGCAGTGAGTCTCTGGGGGGTACAAGTTCCAACACTGAAGCTTTCTTT; cdr3_aa: CASSESLGGTSSNTEAFF
d_call: TRBD2; v_call: TRBV11-2; clone_size: -; j_call: TRBJ2-3; cdr3_nt: TGTGCCAGCAGCCGACTAGCGAGTAGCACAGATACGCAGTATTTT; cdr3_aa: CASSRLASSTDTQYF
d_call: TRBD1; v_call: TRBV19; clone_size: -; j_call: TRBJ1-5; cdr3_nt: TGTGCCAGTATTGAGGACAGGCATTATAGCAATCAGCCCCAGCATTTT; cdr3_aa: CASIEDRHYSNQPQHF
d_call: TRBD2; v_call: TRBV11-2; clone_size: -; j_call: TRBJ2-7; cdr3_nt: TGTGCCAGCAGCTTAGAGGGGACTAGCGGGGGTTTTTCCTACGAGCAGTACTTC; cdr3_aa: CASSLEGTSGGFSYEQYF
d_call: -; v_call: TRBV19; clone_size: once; j_call: TRBJ1-5; cdr3_nt: TGTGCCAGTAGCCTCTTCGACGGGGGGTATCTCCAGCATTTT; cdr3_aa: CASSLFDGGYLQHF
d_call: TRBD2; v_call: TRBV6-4; clone_size: -; j_call: TRBJ2-1; cdr3_nt: TGTGCCAGCAGTCCGGGACTAGCGGGCAACAATGAGCAGTTCTTC; cdr3_aa: CASSPGLAGNNEQFF
d_call: -; v_call: TRBV28; clone_size: -; j_call: TRBJ2-7; cdr3_nt: TGTGCCAGCAGTTTGCTAGCGTACTCATACGAGCAGTACTTC; cdr3_aa: CASSLLAYSYEQYF
d_call: TRBD1; v_call: TRBV15; clone_size: medium-sized; j_call: TRBJ2-7; cdr3_nt: TGTGCCACCAGCATAGGAGGGACAGGGGTCCTCAACGAGCAGTACTTC; cdr3_aa: CATSIGGTGVLNEQYF
d_call: -; v_call: TRBV10-2; clone_size: -; j_call: TRBJ1-2; cdr3_nt: TGCGCCAGCAGTGTTAACAGCATACCCTCGGACTATGGCTACACCTTC; cdr3_aa: CASSVNSIPSDYGYTF
d_call: -; v_call: TRBV7-6; clone_size: -; j_call: TRBJ2-2; cdr3_nt: TGTGCCAGCAGCTTAACGGGCACCGGGGAGCTGTTTTTT; cdr3_aa: CASSLTGTGELFF
d_call: -; v_call: TRBV5-1; clone_size: -; j_call: TRBJ2-3; cdr3_nt: TGCGCCAGCAGCTCAGGGGAGGGAGGGGTAGGAGATACGCAGTATTTT; cdr3_aa: CASSSGEGGVGDTQYF
d_call: -; v_call: TRBV7-9; clone_size: -; j_call: TRBJ2-7; cdr3_nt: TGTGCCAGCAGCTTAGCGGGGCGGCCTCGTGGTTACGAGCAGTACTTC; cdr3_aa: CASSLAGRPRGYEQYF
d_call: -; v_call: TRBV7-9; clone_size: -; j_call: TRBJ2-7; cdr3_nt: TGTGCCAGCAGCCCCCGGGGGGCCTCCTACGAGCAGTACTTC; cdr3_aa: CASSPRGASYEQYF
d_call: -; v_call: TRBV11-2; clone_size: -; j_call: TRBJ2-7; cdr3_nt: TGTGCCAGCAGCAACAGCTACGAGCAGTACTTC; cdr3_aa: CASSNSYEQYF
d_call: TRBD2; v_call: TRBV15; clone_size: -; j_call: TRBJ2-7; cdr3_nt: TGTGCCACCAGCAGAGTGCCTAGCGGGAGTCTCGAGCAGTACTTC; cdr3_aa: CATSRVPSGSLEQYF
d_call: -; v_call: TRBV6-1; clone_size: -; j_call: TRBJ2-7; cdr3_nt: TGTGCCAGCAGTGGTGTGTCAGGCTACGAGCAGTACTTC; cdr3_aa: CASSGVSGYEQYF
d_call: TRBD1; v_call: TRBV9; clone_size: -; j_call: TRBJ2-7; cdr3_nt: TGTGCCAGCAGCCCCGGGACAGGGTTTTCCTACGAGCAGTACTTC; cdr3_aa: CASSPGTGFSYEQYF
d_call: -; v_call: TRBV5-1; clone_size: -; j_call: TRBJ2-7; cdr3_nt: TGCGCCAGCAGCTCCCTTTACGAGCAGTACTTC; cdr3_aa: CASSSLYEQYF
d_call: TRBD2; v_call: TRBV5-1; clone_size: -; j_call: TRBJ2-7; cdr3_nt: TGCGCCAGCAGCGCCGGACTAGCGGGTACCTACGAGCAGTACTTC; cdr3_aa: CASSAGLAGTYEQYF
d_call: TRBD1; v_call: TRBV5-6; clone_size: -; j_call: TRBJ1-1; cdr3_nt: TGTGCCAGCAGCTTGGGGGGACAGGGGACGGGCGCTTTCTTT; cdr3_aa: CASSLGGQGTGAFF
d_call: TRBD2; v_call: TRBV30; clone_size: -; j_call: TRBJ2-3; cdr3_nt: TGTGCCTGGAGTGTAGGTCGAGGGACTAGCGGACGCACAGATACGCAGTATTTT; cdr3_aa: CAWSVGRGTSGRTDTQYF
d_call: -; v_call: TRBV30; clone_size: -; j_call: TRBJ2-7; cdr3_nt: TGTGCCTGGAGTGTGGTTGAGCAAAACGAGCAGTACTTC; cdr3_aa: CAWSVVEQNEQYF
d_call: -; v_call: TRBV28; clone_size: -; j_call: TRBJ2-7; cdr3_nt: TGTGCCAGCGTGGCGGGTCCCTACGAGCAGTACTTC; cdr3_aa: CASVAGPYEQYF
d_call: -; v_call: TRBV9; clone_size: -; j_call: TRBJ2-1; cdr3_nt: TGTGCCAGCAGCGTAGAAGGTAGCGGCCTCTACAATGAGCAGTTCTTC; cdr3_aa: CASSVEGSGLYNEQFF
d_call: TRBD1; v_call: TRBV9; clone_size: -; j_call: TRBJ1-2; cdr3_nt: TGTGCCAGCAGCGTTGCACAGGGGAGTGGTGGCTACACCTTC; cdr3_aa: CASSVAQGSGGYTF
d_call: -; v_call: TRBV7-8; clone_size: few; j_call: TRBJ2-2; cdr3_nt: TGTGCCACCAAGCTTGGGAACACCGGGGAGCTGTTTTTT; cdr3_aa: CATKLGNTGELFF
d_call: TRBD1; v_call: TRBV7-8; clone_size: few; j_call: TRBJ1-5; cdr3_nt: TGTGCCAGCAGCTCTTCGACAGGGGGCAATCAGCCCCAGCATTTT; cdr3_aa: CASSSSTGGNQPQHF
d_call: -; v_call: TRBV4-3; clone_size: -; j_call: TRBJ2-1; cdr3_nt: TGCGCCAGCAGTCGGGACAATGAGCAGTTCTTC; cdr3_aa: CASSRDNEQFF
d_call: -; v_call: TRBV6-1; clone_size: -; j_call: TRBJ1-5; cdr3_nt: TGTGCCAGCAGCCAACAGGGCAATCAGCCCCAGCATTTT; cdr3_aa: CASSQQGNQPQHF
d_call: TRBD2; v_call: TRBV27; clone_size: -; j_call: TRBJ2-1; cdr3_nt: TGTGCCAGCGGGCTAGCGGGGGCGAACAATGAGCAGTTCTTC; cdr3_aa: CASGLAGANNEQFF
d_call: -; v_call: TRBV30; clone_size: -; j_call: TRBJ1-1; cdr3_nt: TGTGCCTGGCAACCTATAAGCACTGAAGCTTTCTTT; cdr3_aa: CAWQPISTEAFF
d_call: TRBD2; v_call: TRBV28; clone_size: -; j_call: TRBJ2-1; cdr3_nt: TGTGCCAGCAGACCCCTAGCGGGGGCCTACAATGAGCAGTTCTTC; cdr3_aa: CASRPLAGAYNEQFF
d_call: TRBD1; v_call: TRBV9; clone_size: -; j_call: TRBJ1-1; cdr3_nt: TGTGCCAGCAGCGTACGGACAGGGGGAAACACTGAAGCTTTCTTT; cdr3_aa: CASSVRTGGNTEAFF
d_call: -; v_call: TRBV7-3; clone_size: -; j_call: TRBJ2-1; cdr3_nt: TGTGCCAGCAGCCCAGGACGGGGAAAAAATGAGCAGTTCTTC; cdr3_aa: CASSPGRGKNEQFF
d_call: TRBD1; v_call: TRBV9; clone_size: -; j_call: TRBJ1-2; cdr3_nt: TGTGCCAGCAGCGTCCCACCTGGGACAGGGTTCGGCTACACCTTC; cdr3_aa: CASSVPPGTGFGYTF
d_call: TRBD2; v_call: TRBV7-2; clone_size: -; j_call: TRBJ2-1; cdr3_nt: TGTGCCAGCAGCATTGGACTAGCAAGGTACGTCCAAAATGAGCAGTTCTTC; cdr3_aa: CASSIGLARYVQNEQFF
d_call: TRBD2; v_call: TRBV7-8; clone_size: -; j_call: TRBJ2-1; cdr3_nt: TGTGCCAGCAGCTTAGACAGCGGGAGAGGCGATGAGCAGTTCTTC; cdr3_aa: CASSLDSGRGDEQFF
d_call: TRBD1; v_call: TRBV28; clone_size: -; j_call: TRBJ2-5; cdr3_nt: TGTGCCAGCAGTCCGGGACAGCTCCAAGAGACCCAGTACTTC; cdr3_aa: CASSPGQLQETQYF
d_call: TRBD2; v_call: TRBV2; clone_size: -; j_call: TRBJ2-3; cdr3_nt: TGTGCCAGCGGTGGGACTAGCGGGTTCCCCGATACGCAGTATTTT; cdr3_aa: CASGGTSGFPDTQYF
d_call: TRBD1; v_call: TRBV4-2; clone_size: -; j_call: TRBJ1-4; cdr3_nt: TGTGCCAGCAGCCAAGATTTACAGGGGTATGAAAAACTGTTTTTT; cdr3_aa: CASSQDLQGYEKLFF
d_call: -; v_call: TRBV13; clone_size: -; j_call: TRBJ2-5; cdr3_nt: TGTGCCAGCAGCCCCCTACCAACAGGGTCTGCTGGGACCCAGTACTTC; cdr3_aa: CASSPLPTGSAGTQYF
d_call: -; v_call: TRBV9; clone_size: -; j_call: TRBJ1-5; cdr3_nt: TGTGCCAGCAGCGTAGGAGGGTTTGGCAATCAGCCCCAGCATTTT; cdr3_aa: CASSVGGFGNQPQHF
d_call: -; v_call: TRBV19; clone_size: -; j_call: TRBJ1-5; cdr3_nt: TGTGCCAGTAGTATATCCGGGTTGAGCAATCAGCCCCAGCATTTT; cdr3_aa: CASSISGLSNQPQHF